This T cell receptor beta chain was sequenced during a study of T cell clonality in common variable immunodeficiency. Study-wide results and limits: In common variable immunodeficiency, TCR beta chains reportedly carried fewer deletions and N-nucleotide insertions.

Some clones are missing from TCRdb's copy, which holds only in-frame ones; the method was immunoSEQ multiplex PCR. This sample shows 30,000 to 40,000 clones and no singletons; about 6.1% rests with the ten largest. Regarding this clone: The antigen is undetermined.

Input material: peripheral blood mononuclear cells. The clonotype originates from a human donor with common variable immunodeficiency.

Incomplete CDR3 DNA: TGTGCCTGGGTAGCGGGGGGTCAAGAGACC. Its protein is CAWVAGGQET. In full, the CDR3 is CAWVAGGQETQYF. V usage is TRBV30 and J usage is TRBJ2-5; TRBD2 agrees at 10 bases. The read terminates 3 residues before the CDR3 end, so the remaining end is supplied by the germline J gene. V lost 5 bases and J lost 2; bases outside the gene matches: 2. The CDR3 has 13 residues. Germline V gene lookup returns CDR1 GTSNPN and CDR2 SVGIG (reference sequence).